This T cell receptor (beta chain) was identified in a study of identical twins. This CDR3 has 19 residues. Germline V gene sequence: CDR1 MGHDK, CDR2 SYGVNS. V was pared by 3 bases and J by 5 bases, with 27 bases between. Ten or more counts support this clonotype. Antigen unknown. General observations from the study: Zero-insertion analyses were open to partial confounding by invariant MAIT and iNKT cells. With abundant cord blood beta clonotypes, insertions were fewer; memory repertoires showed no such pattern. The study found excess low generation probability among twin-shared out-of-frame alpha sequences.

Addition of a universal primer site occurred through template switching, and cDNA carried unique molecular identifiers. TCRdb analysed the 5' RACE reads with MiXCR anew, one entry per CDR3 protein. This sample has nearly 900,000 distinct CDR3 sequences, with roughly 12% found just once. The data were also submitted as part of a second study, on yellow fever vaccine responses in identical twins.

The clonotype originates from a woman under 30 in good health. The V call is TRBV25-1, the J call TRBJ2-3; D could derive from TRBD1 or TRBD2 (6 bases each). The source material was PBMCs. Written as DNA, the CDR3 is TGTGCCAGCAGTGATCCCCAGGGGAGGAGCGGCCTCAGGGTAGATACGCAGTATTTT. This translates into CASSDPQGRSGLRVDTQYF.